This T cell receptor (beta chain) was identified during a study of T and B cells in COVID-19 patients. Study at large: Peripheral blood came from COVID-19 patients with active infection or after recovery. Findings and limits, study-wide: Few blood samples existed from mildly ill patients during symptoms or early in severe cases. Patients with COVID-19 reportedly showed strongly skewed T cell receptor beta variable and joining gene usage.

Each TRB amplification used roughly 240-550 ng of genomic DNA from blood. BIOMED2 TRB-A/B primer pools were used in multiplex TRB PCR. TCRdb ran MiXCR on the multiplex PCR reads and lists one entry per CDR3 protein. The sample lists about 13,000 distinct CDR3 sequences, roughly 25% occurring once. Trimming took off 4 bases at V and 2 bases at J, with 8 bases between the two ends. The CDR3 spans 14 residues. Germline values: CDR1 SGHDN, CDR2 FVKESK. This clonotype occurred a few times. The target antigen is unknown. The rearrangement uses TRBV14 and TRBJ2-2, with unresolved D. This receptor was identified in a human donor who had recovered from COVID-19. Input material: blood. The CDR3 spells CASSRQLNTGELFF. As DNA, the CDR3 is TGTGCCAGCAGCCGGCAGCTCAACACCGGGGAGCTGTTTTTT.